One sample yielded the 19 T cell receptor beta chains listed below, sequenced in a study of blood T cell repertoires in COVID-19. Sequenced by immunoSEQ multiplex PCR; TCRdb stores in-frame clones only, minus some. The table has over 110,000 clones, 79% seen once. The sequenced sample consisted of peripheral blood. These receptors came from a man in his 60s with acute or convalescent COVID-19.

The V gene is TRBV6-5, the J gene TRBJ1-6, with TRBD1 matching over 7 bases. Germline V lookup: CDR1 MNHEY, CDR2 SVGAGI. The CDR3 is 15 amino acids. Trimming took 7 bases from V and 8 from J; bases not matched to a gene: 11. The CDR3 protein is CASNSDRANHSPLHF. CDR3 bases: TGTGCCAGCAATTCCGACAGGGCCAACCATTCACCCCTCCACTTT.

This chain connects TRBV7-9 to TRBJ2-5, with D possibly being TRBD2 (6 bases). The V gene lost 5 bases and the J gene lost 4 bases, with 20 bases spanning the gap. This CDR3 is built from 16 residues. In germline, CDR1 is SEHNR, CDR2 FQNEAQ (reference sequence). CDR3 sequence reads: CASSPATAGIAETQYF. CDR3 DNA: TGTGCCAGCAGCCCAGCAACCGCGGGAATTGCAGAGACCCAGTACTTC.

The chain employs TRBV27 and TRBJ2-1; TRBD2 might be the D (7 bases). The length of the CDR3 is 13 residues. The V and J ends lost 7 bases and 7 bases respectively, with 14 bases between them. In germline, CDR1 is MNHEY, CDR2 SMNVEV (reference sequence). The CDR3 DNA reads TGTGCCAGCAACCTCAGGGGAGGGAATGAGCAGTTCTTC. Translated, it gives CASNLRGGNEQFF.

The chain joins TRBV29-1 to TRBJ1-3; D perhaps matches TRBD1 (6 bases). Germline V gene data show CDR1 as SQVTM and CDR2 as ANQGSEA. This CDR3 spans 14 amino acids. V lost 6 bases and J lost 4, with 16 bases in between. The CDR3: CSVPADSGGNTIYF. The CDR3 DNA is TGCAGCGTCCCCGCGGACAGCGGCGGAAACACCATATATTTT.

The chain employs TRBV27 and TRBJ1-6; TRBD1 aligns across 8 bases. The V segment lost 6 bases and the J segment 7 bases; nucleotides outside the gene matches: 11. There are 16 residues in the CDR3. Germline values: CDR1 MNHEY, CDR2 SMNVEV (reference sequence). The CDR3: CASRVTTGGENSPLHF. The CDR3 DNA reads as TGTGCCAGCAGGGTTACAACAGGGGGGGAGAATTCACCCCTCCACTTT.

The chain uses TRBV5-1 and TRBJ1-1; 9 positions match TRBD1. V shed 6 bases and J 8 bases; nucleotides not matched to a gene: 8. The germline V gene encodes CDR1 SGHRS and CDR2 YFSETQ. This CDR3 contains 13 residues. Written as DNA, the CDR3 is TGCGCCAGCAACCTTATGGGACAGGGAGAAGCTTTCTTT. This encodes CASNLMGQGEAFF.

CDR3 sequence reads: CASSERTGSSGYGYTF. The DNA of the CDR3 is TGCGCCAGCAGCGAGAGGACAGGGAGCTCTGGGTATGGCTACACCTTC. The chain combines TRBV5-1 with TRBJ1-2; TRBD1 aligns across 8 bases. V was clipped by 4 bases and J by 5 bases; unmatched bases: 13. Looked up from germline, CDR1 is SGHRS and CDR2 is YFSETQ. The CDR3 consists of 16 residues.

For the CDR3, the DNA is TGTGCCAGCAGTTACCAAGGACAGATCACTGAAGCTTTCTTT. Translation: CASSYQGQITEAFF. The chain recombines TRBV6-2 or TRBV6-3 with TRBJ1-1, with D perhaps matching TRBD1 (6 bases). The length of the CDR3 is 14 residues. V was pared by 2 bases and J by 4 bases, with 11 bases between. CDR1 and CDR2 from the germline V gene are MNHEY and SVGEGT.

Here the CDR3 DNA reads TGTGCCAGCTCACCCTGGGCAGGGGGCGATTACACCGGGGAGCTGTTTTTT. Translated: CASSPWAGGDYTGELFF. The rearrangement joins TRBV18 to TRBJ2-2; 8 nucleotides match TRBD1. Germline V gene lookup returns CDR1 KGHSH and CDR2 LQKENI. The CDR3 extends over 17 amino acids. Germline trimming cut 3 bases from V and 3 bases from J; bases unmatched to any gene: 9.

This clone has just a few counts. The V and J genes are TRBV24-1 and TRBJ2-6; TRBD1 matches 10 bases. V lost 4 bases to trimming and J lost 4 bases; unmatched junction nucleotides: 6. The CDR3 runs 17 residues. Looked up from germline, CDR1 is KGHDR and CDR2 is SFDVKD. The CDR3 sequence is CATSEGQGTPGANVLTF. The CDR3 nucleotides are TGTGCCACCAGTGAGGGACAGGGGACACCCGGGGCCAACGTCCTGACTTTC.

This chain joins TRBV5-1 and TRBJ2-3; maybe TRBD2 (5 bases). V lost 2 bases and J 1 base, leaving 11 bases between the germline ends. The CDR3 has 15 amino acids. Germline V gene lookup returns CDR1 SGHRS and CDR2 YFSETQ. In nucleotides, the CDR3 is TGCGCCAGCAGCTTACGGGGAATGGGCACAGATACGCAGTATTTT. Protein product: CASSLRGMGTDTQYF.

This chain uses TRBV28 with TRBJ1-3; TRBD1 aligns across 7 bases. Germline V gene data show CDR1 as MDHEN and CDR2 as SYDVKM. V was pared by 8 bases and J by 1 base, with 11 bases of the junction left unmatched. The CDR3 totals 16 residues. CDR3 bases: TGTGCCAGCGGGGACAGTTCGAGTTGGTCTGGAAACACCATATATTTT. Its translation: CASGDSSSWSGNTIYF.

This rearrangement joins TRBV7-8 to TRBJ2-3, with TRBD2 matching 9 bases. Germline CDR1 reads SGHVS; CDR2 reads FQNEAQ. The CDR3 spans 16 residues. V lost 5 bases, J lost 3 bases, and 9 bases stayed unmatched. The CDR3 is CASSAILAGVTDTQYF. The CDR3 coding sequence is TGTGCCAGCAGCGCCATTTTAGCGGGAGTAACAGATACGCAGTATTTT. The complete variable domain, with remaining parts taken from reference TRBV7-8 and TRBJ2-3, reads GAGVSQSPRYKVAKRGQDVALRCDPISGHVSLFWYQQALGQGPEFLTYFQNEAQLDKSGLPSDRFFAERPEGSVSTLKIQRTQQEDSAVYLCASSAILAGVTDTQYFGPGTRLTVL.

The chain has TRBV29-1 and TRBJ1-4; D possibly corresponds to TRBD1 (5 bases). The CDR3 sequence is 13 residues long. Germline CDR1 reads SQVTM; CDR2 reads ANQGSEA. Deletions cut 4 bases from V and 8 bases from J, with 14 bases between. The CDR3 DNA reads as TGCAGCGTTGGTGGGGCAGGTGGCGAAAAACTGTTTTTT. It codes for CSVGGAGGEKLFF.

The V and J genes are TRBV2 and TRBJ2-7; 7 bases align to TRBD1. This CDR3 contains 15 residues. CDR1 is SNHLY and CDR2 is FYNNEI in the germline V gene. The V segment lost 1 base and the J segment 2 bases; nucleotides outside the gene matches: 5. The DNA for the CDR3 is TGTGCCAGCAGTGAAGGATGGGGACAGCCCTACGAGCAGTACTTC. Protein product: CASSEGWGQPYEQYF.

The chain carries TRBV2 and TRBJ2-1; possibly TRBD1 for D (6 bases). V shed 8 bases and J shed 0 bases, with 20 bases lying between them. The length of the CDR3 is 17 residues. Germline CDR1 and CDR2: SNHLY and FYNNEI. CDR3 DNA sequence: TGTGCCAGCCCACCCAAGGAAAGAGGGGGCTCCTACAATGAGCAGTTCTTC. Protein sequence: CASPPKERGGSYNEQFF.

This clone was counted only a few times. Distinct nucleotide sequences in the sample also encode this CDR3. In nucleotides, the CDR3 is TGTGCCAGTAAGGAAGGGCGGGTGAACACTGAAGCTTTCTTT. The encoded protein is CASKEGRVNTEAFF. The chain recombines TRBV19 with TRBJ1-1; no definite D call. Germline CDR1 and CDR2: LNHDA and SQIVND (reference sequence). The ends were cut back, 7 bases at V and 0 bases at J, with 12 bases in the middle. The CDR3 is made up of 14 amino acids.

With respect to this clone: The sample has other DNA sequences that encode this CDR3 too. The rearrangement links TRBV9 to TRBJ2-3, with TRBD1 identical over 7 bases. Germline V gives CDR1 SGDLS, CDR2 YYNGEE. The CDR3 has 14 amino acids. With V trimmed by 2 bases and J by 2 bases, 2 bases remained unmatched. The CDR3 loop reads CASSVDRDTDTQYF. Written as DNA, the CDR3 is TGTGCCAGCAGCGTCGACAGGGACACAGATACGCAGTATTTT. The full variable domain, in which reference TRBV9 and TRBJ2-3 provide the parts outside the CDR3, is DSGVTQTPKHLITATGQRVTLRCSPRSGDLSVYWYQQSLDQGLQFLIQYYNGEERAKGNILERFSAQQFPDLHSELNLSSLELGDSALYFCASSVDRDTDTQYFGPGTRLTVL.

The CDR3 coding sequence is TGTGCCAGCAGTACGACAGGGGGCGTGACTGAAGCTTTCTTT. Translated: CASSTTGGVTEAFF. The rearrangement uses TRBV3-1 (or the pseudogene TRBV3-2) and TRBJ1-1, with 10 bases that match TRBD1. J was trimmed by 5 bases and V by 6 bases; bases with no gene match: 6. Germline V gene data show CDR1 as LGHDT and CDR2 as YNNKEL (reference sequence). The CDR3 totals 14 residues.